These 19 T cell receptor beta chains came from one sample sequenced in a study of T cell repertoires in cytomegalovirus infection. TCRdb reprocessed the reads via MiXCR and lists one record per CDR3 protein. The repertoire consists of hundreds of thousands of distinct CDR3 sequences, with 20% to 25% occurring once and the leading ten covering approximately 8.2%. The sequenced sample consisted of CD8+ T cells from PBMCs. These receptors were taken from a human donor in good health (CMV status not recorded). Some clones in this sample may be carry-over from other donors' samples.

This clonotype was observed at least ten times. CDR3 nucleotide sequence: TGTGCCAGCAGTGAATATTTCGGAGACAGGGGTAACAATGAGCAGTTCTTC. Residues: CASSEYFGDRGNNEQFF. The rearrangement joins TRBV25-1 to TRBJ2-1; 8 bases line up with TRBD1. The germline V gene has CDR1 MGHDK and CDR2 SYGVNS. The CDR3 is 17 amino acids. J was trimmed by 5 bases and V by 0 bases; bases with no gene match: 9. The variable domain in full, with the rest retrieved from reference TRBV25-1 and TRBJ2-1, is EADIYQTPRYLVIGTGKKITLECSQTMGHDKMYWYQQDPGMELHLIHYSYGVNSTEKGDLSSESTVSRIRTEHFPLTLESARPSHTSQYLCASSEYFGDRGNNEQFFGPGTRLTVL.

This clonotype has at least ten counts. This chain links TRBV7-8 with TRBJ2-1; weak D call: TRBD1 (5 bases). From germline, CDR1 is SGHVS and CDR2 FQNEAQ. The CDR3 spans 14 residues. V shed 2 bases and J shed 12 bases, with 17 bases lying between them. As DNA, the CDR3 is TGTGCCAGCAGCTTAACGGCAGGGTGGGAAGGGCAGTTCTTC. The encoded protein is CASSLTAGWEGQFF. The full variable domain, rest sourced from reference TRBV7-8 and TRBJ2-1, is GAGVSQSPRYKVAKRGQDVALRCDPISGHVSLFWYQQALGQGPEFLTYFQNEAQLDKSGLPSDRFFAERPEGSVSTLKIQRTQQEDSAVYLCASSLTAGWEGQFFGPGTRLTVL.

V gene TRBV6-6 combines with J gene TRBJ1-1, with 7 bases aligning to TRBD1. Germline-derived CDR1 and CDR2 are MNHNY and SVGAGI (reference sequence). The CDR3 has 15 amino acids. The V segment lost 2 bases and the J segment 7 bases; nucleotides outside the gene matches: 10. DNA for the CDR3: TGTGCCAGCAGTTACCCGACAGGGAATGATGGTGAAGCTTTCTTT. Its translation is CASSYPTGNDGEAFF.

There are many counts of this clonotype. The chain employs TRBV7-8 and TRBJ2-7; no firm D call. Germline V lookup: CDR1 SGHVS, CDR2 FQNEAQ. The ends were cut back, 1 base at V and 2 bases at J, with 12 bases in the middle. This CDR3 region has 15 residues. The CDR3, as DNA: TGTGCCAGCAGCTTAGGGGCCTCTGCTACCTACGAGCAGTACGTC. Protein: CASSLGASATYEQYV.

This clonotype was picked up many times. This chain connects TRBV19 to TRBJ1-2; D ambiguous. Germline V gene data show CDR1 as LNHDA and CDR2 as SQIVND (reference sequence). The germline V and J ends were trimmed by 3 bases and 6 bases, with 14 bases remaining between them. The CDR3 totals 14 residues. The CDR3 loop is CASSMEGVVHGYTF. Here the CDR3 DNA reads TGTGCCAGTAGTATGGAAGGAGTTGTCCATGGCTACACCTTC. Looking up the rest from reference TRBV19 and TRBJ1-2 gives the full variable domain: DGGITQSPKYLFRKEGQNVTLSCEQNLNHDAMYWYRQDPGQGLRLIYYSQIVNDFQKGDIAEGYSVSREKKESFPLTVTSAQKNPTAFYLCASSMEGVVHGYTFGSGTRLTVV.

This clonotype was counted many times. The genes are TRBV12-3 or TRBV12-4 and TRBJ1-5; D not certain. The CDR3 runs 13 residues. Trimming took 8 bases from V and 7 from J, leaving 15 bases between them. CDR3 in DNA: TGTGCCAGCGGAGAGGGCGCGGAACAGCCCCAGCATTTT. Its translation: CASGEGAEQPQHF.

This clonotype occurred many times. The V call is TRBV10-3, the J call TRBJ2-5, with D uncertain. The V gene's germline CDR1 is ENHRY and CDR2 SYGVKD. V lost 3 bases to trimming and J lost 2 bases, with 13 bases between them. The CDR3 runs to 15 residues. The CDR3, as DNA: TGTGCCATCAGTGAAAGCCGCACCGCTCAAGAGACCCAGTACTTC. As protein: CAISESRTAQETQYF.

The chain employs TRBV5-6 and TRBJ2-1; 7 nucleotides line up with TRBD2. Germline values: CDR1 SGHDT, CDR2 YYEEEE. Trimming cost V 1 base and J 7 bases; bases outside gene matches: 2. The CDR3 runs 13 residues. CDR3: CASSLTSDNEQFF. CDR3 sequence (DNA): TGTGCCAGCAGCTTGACTAGCGATAATGAGCAGTTCTTC.

This clonotype was seen many times. V is TRBV7-9 and J is TRBJ2-5; D remains unclear. CDR3 size: 11 residues. Trimming pared 5 bases from V and 3 bases from J, leaving 4 bases between. Germline-derived CDR1 and CDR2 are SEHNR and FQNEAQ (reference sequence). The CDR3 nucleotides are TGTGCCAGCAGCACGGAAGAGACCCAGTACTTC. As protein: CASSTEETQYF.

This clonotype has a single count. The chain combines TRBV7-2 with TRBJ2-5, with a tentative D call TRBD2 (6 bases). Trimming shortened V by 3 bases and J by 5 bases, and 16 bases separated the two germline ends. Germline V gives CDR1 SGHTA, CDR2 FQGNSA. This CDR3 has 15 amino acids. The DNA for the CDR3 is TGTGCCAGCAGCTTGAGCAGGAGGGCCCGGGAGACCCAGTACTTC. It translates to CASSLSRRARETQYF.

This clonotype was seen ten or more times. The genes are TRBV28 and TRBJ1-5, with D possibly matching TRBD1 (5 bases). The CDR3 length is 15 residues. V was cut by 2 bases and J by 2 bases, with 10 bases left in between. Germline CDR1 MDHEN, CDR2 SYDVKM. CDR3 DNA sequence: TGTGCCAGCAGTTTACCCCCAGGGCGCAATCAGCCCCAGCATTTT. The encoded protein is CASSLPPGRNQPQHF.

This clonotype was counted many times. The gene calls are TRBV7-2 and TRBJ2-7; D unresolved. V was pared by 0 bases and J by 6 bases, with 15 bases between. Germline V CDR1 and CDR2: SGHTA, FQGNSA. The length of the CDR3 is 15 residues. In nucleotides, the CDR3 is TGTGCCAGCAGCTTAGCGGGCGGTTGGATGGGCGAGCAGTACTTC. This codes for CASSLAGGWMGEQYF.

This clonotype has a handful of counts. This chain connects TRBV2 to TRBJ1-5; D possibly corresponds to TRBD1 (5 bases). This CDR3 region has 15 residues. V was trimmed by 5 bases and J by 0 bases, leaving 11 bases between them. Germline assignment: CDR1 SNHLY and CDR2 FYNNEI. Here the CDR3 reads CASSTGALSNQPQHF. As DNA, the CDR3 is TGTGCCAGCAGTACAGGCGCACTTAGCAATCAGCCCCAGCATTTT.

There are a few counts of this clonotype. V gene TRBV28 combines with J gene TRBJ2-5; D is perhaps TRBD1 or TRBD2 (5 bases each). CDR3 length equals 14 residues. From germline, CDR1 is MDHEN and CDR2 SYDVKM. Between the trimmed V and J ends, which lost 4 bases and 5 bases, there was a span of 14 bases. CDR3 residues: CASSSNKGSETQYF. The CDR3 region has the DNA TGTGCCAGCAGTTCCAATAAGGGGAGTGAGACCCAGTACTTC.

The CDR3 DNA sequence: TGTGCCAGCAGTCCGCCCAGACACGGGGATGAGCAGTTCTTC. Amino acids: CASSPPRHGDEQFF. The chain recombines TRBV12-3 or TRBV12-4 with TRBJ2-1; a weak D match, TRBD2 (5 bases). Trimming removed 5 bases at V and 8 bases at J, with 16 bases between. The CDR3 is made up of 14 amino acids.

The table lists this clonotype with a few counts. The J gene is TRBJ2-4, the V gene TRBV7-8; the D gene could be TRBD1 or TRBD2 (5 bases each). The CDR3 runs to 14 residues. The V and J ends lost 7 bases and 1 base respectively, with 11 bases between them. The germline gives CDR1 SGHVS, CDR2 FQNEAQ. CDR3 protein: CASTMGDAKNIQYF. The CDR3 coding sequence is TGTGCCAGCACAATGGGGGACGCCAAAAACATTCAGTACTTC.

This clonotype was counted many times. This sequence joins TRBV4-1 and TRBJ2-3, with a weak D call TRBD1 (5 bases). The germline gives CDR1 MGHRA, CDR2 YSYEKL. The CDR3 contains 15 residues. Trimming pared 0 bases from V and 5 bases from J, leaving 12 bases between. For the CDR3, the DNA is TGCGCCAGCAGCCAAGATCCCTGGACAAAAGATACGCAGTATTTT. Protein product: CASSQDPWTKDTQYF.

CDR3 in DNA: TGTGCCAGCATCATACCCTCGGGACAGGGCTTTAACTACGAGCAGTACGTC. It yields the protein CASIIPSGQGFNYEQYV. V gene TRBV6-6 combines with J gene TRBJ2-7, with 9 bases aligning to TRBD1. The CDR3 loop spans 17 amino acids. Trimming took 7 bases from V and 3 from J; bases not matched to a gene: 16. The germline gives CDR1 MNHNY, CDR2 SVGAGI (reference sequence).

This clonotype was picked up a small number of times. V and J are TRBV7-3 and TRBJ2-4; D is possibly TRBD1 or TRBD2 (6 bases each). The germline V and J ends were trimmed by 2 bases and 8 bases, with 16 bases remaining between them. Germline V gene data show CDR1 as SGHTA and CDR2 as FQGTGA. The CDR3 has 15 amino acids. The CDR3 sequence: CASSLLGGPADIQYF. In DNA, the CDR3 is TGTGCCAGCAGCTTACTCGGGGGCCCCGCTGACATTCAGTACTTC.